The 3 T cell receptor beta chains reported below all come from one sample, sequenced in a study of T cell repertoires in cytomegalovirus infection. TCRdb reprocessed the reads with MiXCR, giving one entry per CDR3 protein. The sample records about 570,000 distinct CDR3 sequences, about 40% being singletons. Antigens for these TCRs are unknown. This sample comprised cultured PBMCs, obtained from culture after CMV antigen stimulation. The source of these receptors is a human donor in good health (CMV status not recorded). Some clones in this sample may be carry-over from other donors' samples.

This clonotype was detected ten times or more. The rearrangement uses TRBV7-9 and TRBJ1-2; D is possibly TRBD1 (5 bases). The germline V gene encodes CDR1 SEHNR and CDR2 FQNEAQ (reference sequence). The CDR3 consists of 13 residues. V lost 3 bases and J 5 bases, leaving 10 bases between the germline ends. This CDR3 reads CASSLGRDYGYTF. The CDR3, as DNA: TGTGCCAGCAGCTTGGGCAGGGATTATGGCTACACCTTC.

This clonotype was detected a few times. The chain joins TRBV7-2 to TRBJ1-4; TRBD1 agrees at 8 bases. The CDR3 sequence is 14 residues long. The V gene's germline CDR1 is SGHTA and CDR2 FQGNSA. J gave up 6 bases and V 7 bases, and 7 bases lay outside the gene matches. In DNA form, the CDR3 reads TGTGCCAGCACCATCGACAGGGGTTATGAAAAACTGTTTTTT. This translates into CASTIDRGYEKLFF.

This clonotype was seen a few times. The V and J genes are TRBV28 and TRBJ1-2; 7 bases fit TRBD1. V was clipped by 2 bases and J by 6 bases; unmatched bases: 6. Germline values: CDR1 MDHEN, CDR2 SYDVKM. The CDR3 is 14 residues long. The CDR3 spells CASSLPGTVHGYTF. CDR3 coding DNA: TGTGCCAGCAGTTTACCCGGGACAGTGCATGGCTACACCTTC.